A single sample gave rise to the 24 T cell receptor beta chains below, sequenced in a study of vaccination effects on CD4 cells after COVID-19. Some clones are missing from TCRdb's copy, which holds only in-frame ones; the method was immunoSEQ multiplex PCR. The sample consists of about 23,000 clones, about 74% of them appearing once. Antigen-specific CD4+ T cells expanded by the ViraFEST assay with viral peptide pools were then sequenced. Researchers isolated CD4+ T cells once roughly nine days of culture had elapsed. Previously uninfected by SARS-CoV-2, the vaccine recipients also showed negative nucleocapsid antibodies. Their recognized antigens are unknown. Sequencing was performed on CD4+ T cells from PBMCs cultured with SARS-CoV-2 spike peptides, taken before COVID-19 vaccination. The receptor set was obtained from a human donor who received a COVID-19 vaccine.

The chain combines TRBV24-1 with TRBJ2-2, with TRBD2 identical over 9 bases. Trimming cost V 4 bases and J 2 bases; bases outside gene matches: 4. Germline loops: CDR1 KGHDR, CDR2 SFDVKD. The CDR3 covers 16 residues. The CDR3 sequence is CATSEPGLANTGELFF. In nucleotides, the CDR3 is TGTGCCACCAGTGAGCCGGGACTAGCAAACACCGGGGAGCTGTTTTTT.

The chain employs TRBV6-6 and TRBJ2-3; D unclear. Germline V gives CDR1 MNHNY, CDR2 SVGAGI (reference sequence). Trimming took off 7 bases at V and 1 base at J, with 9 bases between the two ends. This CDR3 is built from 13 residues. CDR3 nucleotide sequence: TGTGCCAGCACTCCCCGGGGCACAGATACGCAGTATTTT. It codes for CASTPRGTDTQYF.

V usage is TRBV2 and J usage is TRBJ2-7; D is unclear. The germline V gene has CDR1 SNHLY and CDR2 FYNNEI. CDR3 length: 12 amino acids. V was clipped by 0 bases and J by 7 bases, with 7 bases between them. This CDR3 is CASSEALGEQYF. DNA of the CDR3: TGTGCCAGCAGTGAAGCCCTGGGAGAGCAGTACTTC.

The genes are TRBV27 and TRBJ2-1; 7 bases line up with TRBD1. V was clipped by 6 bases and J by 4 bases; unmatched bases: 9. CDR3 length equals 15 residues. Germline V CDR1 and CDR2: MNHEY, SMNVEV (reference sequence). CDR3 sequence reads: CASRAQTGRYNEQFF. The DNA of the CDR3 is TGTGCCAGCAGGGCCCAGACAGGGCGGTACAATGAGCAGTTCTTC.

This clone was seen a few times. This chain links TRBV6-5 with TRBJ1-2; possibly TRBD1 for D (6 bases). The CDR3 is made up of 13 amino acids. The germline gives CDR1 MNHEY, CDR2 SVGAGI. V gave up 2 bases and J gave up 5 bases, with 9 bases separating them. The CDR3: CASSYGTPYGYTF. CDR3 bases: TGTGCCAGCAGTTACGGGACACCGTATGGCTACACCTTC.

Relative to its sample, this clone is medium-sized (0.01 to 0.1%). The chain is built from TRBV12-3 or TRBV12-4 and TRBJ2-7; 15 bases are a match to TRBD2. Germline trimming cut 5 bases from V and 11 bases from J; bases unmatched to any gene: 4. This CDR3 comprises 13 residues. The CDR3 spells CASSGGTSGRKYF. Here the CDR3 DNA reads TGTGCCAGCAGTGGTGGGACTAGCGGGAGGAAGTACTTC.

This clone was found a few times. V and J are TRBV2 and TRBJ2-7; TRBD1 might be the D (5 bases). CDR3 size: 12 residues. V lost 9 bases to trimming and J lost 5 bases, with 14 bases between them. Germline CDR1 reads SNHLY; CDR2 reads FYNNEI. The CDR3 bases are TGTGCCAGTTCATTGGACATCCACGAGCAGTACTTC. Translation: CASSLDIHEQYF.

The V and J genes are TRBV4-1 and TRBJ2-1; 8 nucleotides align to TRBD2. CDR3 size: 14 residues. After removal of 6 bases from V and 5 bases from J, the junction contained 6 bases not matched to a gene. CDR1 and CDR2 from the germline V gene are MGHRA and YSYEKL. The CDR3 protein is CASRMRGVDNEQFF. The CDR3 bases are TGCGCCAGCAGGATGCGGGGGGTCGACAATGAGCAGTTCTTC.

The chain links TRBV5-1 to TRBJ2-5; 10 positions agree with TRBD2. The CDR3 consists of 17 residues. Germline values: CDR1 SGHRS, CDR2 YFSETQ. V trimming: 3 bases; J trimming: 4 bases; junction bases outside the gene matches: 12. The CDR3 nucleotides read TGCGCCAGCAGCTCGACAGTTTCTAGCGGGAGCGGAGAGACCCAGTACTTC. Its protein is CASSSTVSSGSGETQYF.

The gene calls are TRBV4-1 and TRBJ2-5; no definite D call. CDR1 is MGHRA, CDR2 YSYEKL, per germline. CDR3 length: 13 amino acids. V lost 1 base and J 5 bases, leaving 8 bases between the germline ends. CDR3 bases: TGCGCCAGCAGCCAAGGGGTCCTGGAGACCCAGTACTTC. Its protein is CASSQGVLETQYF.

The J gene is TRBJ1-5, the V gene TRBV7-2; D remains ambiguous. CDR1 and CDR2 from the germline V gene are SGHTA and FQGNSA. V lost 1 base and J 4 bases, leaving 8 bases between the germline ends. This CDR3 contains 14 residues. CDR3 amino acids: CASSLVVSNQPQHF. In DNA form, the CDR3 reads TGTGCCAGCAGCTTAGTTGTGTCAAATCAGCCCCAGCATTTT.

This clone has only one observation. This chain links TRBV2 with TRBJ2-3; TRBD1 might be the D (6 bases). Looked up from germline, CDR1 is SNHLY and CDR2 is FYNNEI. V lost 7 bases and J 2 bases, leaving 19 bases between the germline ends. The CDR3 is 16 residues long. This chain's CDR3 is CASNPTWGPNTDTQYF. The CDR3 DNA is TGTGCCAGCAATCCAACCTGGGGGCCAAACACAGATACGCAGTATTTT.

The chain uses TRBV6-5 and TRBJ1-4, with 9 bases lining up with TRBD1. With V trimmed by 6 bases and J by 5 bases, 4 bases remained unmatched. The CDR3 has 14 residues. CDR1 and CDR2 (germline): MNHEY, SVGAGI. In DNA, the CDR3 is TGTGCCAGCAGAGTTGGACAGGGGAATGAAAAACTGTTTTTT. It specifies CASRVGQGNEKLFF.

The chain has TRBV28 and TRBJ1-5; 9 positions agree with TRBD1. The junction had 6 bases not matched to a gene; V was cut back by 5 bases and J by 7 bases. Germline-derived CDR1 and CDR2 are MDHEN and SYDVKM. There are 14 residues in the CDR3. The chain's CDR3 is CASSRGQGIQPQHF. The CDR3, as DNA: TGTGCCAGCAGTAGGGGACAGGGCATCCAGCCCCAGCATTTT.

J is TRBJ2-3 and V is TRBV5-5; 8 nucleotides match TRBD2. The ends lost 4 bases at V and 6 bases at J; junction bases unmatched: 10. This CDR3 is built from 15 residues. CDR1 SGHKS and CDR2 YYEKEE come from the germline V gene (reference sequence). CDR3 nucleotide sequence: TGTGCCAGCAGCCTTAGCGGGGATATAGTGGATACGCAGTATTTT. Encoded protein: CASSLSGDIVDTQYF.

The V gene is TRBV5-1, the J gene TRBJ2-7; TRBD1 matches 9 bases. Germline V CDR1 and CDR2: SGHRS, YFSETQ. With V trimmed by 0 bases and J by 8 bases, 3 bases remained unmatched. The CDR3 extends over 13 amino acids. The CDR3 DNA reads TGCGCCAGCAGCTTGGGGGACAGGGCACAGCAGTACTTC. Its protein is CASSLGDRAQQYF.

This clone showed up just a few times. V is TRBV13 and J is TRBJ1-2; TRBD1 matches at 10 bases. With 4 bases clipped from V and 5 bases from J, the junction kept 10 bases outside the gene matches. From germline, CDR1 is PRHDT and CDR2 FYEKMQ (reference sequence). The CDR3 covers 16 residues. CDR3 loop: CASSSGGDRGPYGYTF. CDR3 DNA: TGTGCCAGCAGCTCGGGAGGGGACAGGGGACCATATGGCTACACCTTC.

The V and J genes are TRBV11-2 and TRBJ2-4; 7 bases are a match to TRBD1. The length of the CDR3 is 16 residues. Germline-derived CDR1 and CDR2 are SGHAT and FQNNGV. J lost 1 base, V lost 4 bases, and 7 bases had no gene match. The CDR3 coding sequence is TGTGCCAGCAGCTCGAACAGGGGCCGGGCCAAAAACATTCAGTACTTC. This encodes CASSSNRGRAKNIQYF.

This sequence joins TRBV7-8 and TRBJ2-1; 11 bases agree with TRBD2. The junction had 2 bases not matched to a gene; V was cut back by 1 base and J by 3 bases. Germline assignment: CDR1 SGHVS and CDR2 FQNEAQ. This CDR3 has 16 amino acids. This chain's CDR3 is CASSLVAGGLYNEQFF. The CDR3 bases are TGTGCCAGCAGCTTAGTAGCGGGGGGGCTCTACAATGAGCAGTTCTTC.

The chain is built from TRBV7-9 and TRBJ2-1, with D perhaps matching TRBD2 (5 bases). Trimming shortened V by 6 bases and J by 2 bases, and 14 bases separated the two germline ends. CDR3 length: 15 amino acids. The germline V gene has CDR1 SEHNR and CDR2 FQNEAQ (reference sequence). CDR3: CASRERTGTYNEQFF. The CDR3 nucleotides are TGTGCCAGCAGGGAGCGGACTGGAACCTACAATGAGCAGTTCTTC.

This chain uses TRBV24-1 with TRBJ2-5; D might be TRBD1 (6 bases). Germline-derived CDR1 and CDR2 are KGHDR and SFDVKD. Between the trimmed V and J ends, which lost 4 bases and 5 bases, there was a span of 22 bases. This CDR3 is 17 amino acids long. CDR3 bases: TGTGCCACCAGTGACCCCCCTGGGCGATCAGGGGACGAGACCCAGTACTTC. Encoded protein: CATSDPPGRSGDETQYF.

The gene calls are TRBV6-6 and TRBJ2-2; D unclear. Germline V gene sequence: CDR1 MNHNY, CDR2 SVGAGI (reference sequence). The CDR3 has 13 amino acids. V lost 5 bases and J 6 bases, leaving 10 bases between the germline ends. The CDR3 nucleotides read TGTGCCAGCAGTCCATCCCGGGCCGGGGAGCTGTTTTTT. Residues: CASSPSRAGELFF.

The table lists this clone with a few counts. The chain combines TRBV5-4 with TRBJ1-2; D may be TRBD1 (5 bases). Germline-derived CDR1 and CDR2 are SGHNT and YYREEE (reference sequence). The V end was cut by 4 bases, the J end by 9 bases, with 19 bases between. This CDR3 contains 14 residues. CDR3 region: CASSRVGGRASYTF. DNA for the CDR3: TGTGCCAGCAGCCGCGTCGGAGGCAGGGCGAGCTACACCTTC.

By share, this clone ranks as medium-sized (0.01 to 0.1%). The chain joins TRBV6-5 to TRBJ1-2; D may be TRBD1 (5 bases). The CDR3 is 15 amino acids. Trimming removed 0 bases from V and 0 bases from J, with 8 bases in between. The germline V gene encodes CDR1 MNHEY and CDR2 SVGAGI. Here the CDR3 DNA reads TGTGCCAGCAGTTACTCGCGACAGTCTAACTATGGCTACACCTTC. Protein product: CASSYSRQSNYGYTF.